This is a list of T cell receptor beta chains from one sample in a study of blood T cell repertoires in COVID-19. Using immunoSEQ multiplex PCR, the repertoire was profiled, and TCRdb retains in-frame clones only, with some absent. Found here are under 90,000 clones, 80% of them singletons; the top ten hold approximately 15%. Sequenced input: peripheral blood. All receptors come from a woman aged 80 or older with active or convalescent COVID-19. Each CDR3 is given without its conserved first and last residue.

v_call: TRBV9; cdr3_aa: ASSVDPGVRNEQF
v_call: TRBV19; cdr3_aa: ASSIEAGTGELF
v_call: TRBV11-1; cdr3_aa: ASSKGLAVLTDTQY
v_call: TRBV29-1; cdr3_aa: SVVGRGGTEAF
v_call: TRBV3-1/TRBV3-2; cdr3_aa: ASSRRQGKAEAF
v_call: TRBV5-5; cdr3_aa: ASSLGTKNEKLF
v_call: TRBV2; cdr3_aa: ASSELRQGRGSKAGNTIY
v_call: TRBV12-3/TRBV12-4; cdr3_aa: ASNIGSSGYT
v_call: TRBV11-2; cdr3_aa: ASSLGGGETQY
v_call: TRBV6-5; cdr3_aa: ASSSGRGAF
v_call: TRBV7-2; cdr3_aa: ASSYGTESYEQY
v_call: TRBV5-6; cdr3_aa: ASSFAGSSENTEAF
v_call: TRBV28; cdr3_aa: ASSLRDRLTTQY
v_call: TRBV3-1/TRBV3-2; cdr3_aa: ASSQGWAGEGDTQY
v_call: TRBV4-3; cdr3_aa: ASSQVGRGSPLH
v_call: TRBV2; cdr3_aa: ASSNRQGPF
v_call: TRBV5-1; cdr3_aa: ASSFRGNGNQPQH
v_call: TRBV11-1; cdr3_aa: ASSFPGVSTEAF
v_call: TRBV5-1; cdr3_aa: ASSPGTGIGTGELF
v_call: TRBV28; cdr3_aa: ASSLNLAGGGNEQF
v_call: TRBV20-1; cdr3_aa: SAATAYEQY
v_call: TRBV6-5; cdr3_aa: ASRLGQLGGYT
v_call: TRBV28; cdr3_aa: ASSRGAGYGYT
v_call: TRBV28; cdr3_aa: ASSLQGAGANVLT
v_call: TRBV2; cdr3_aa: ASRFTEGAFEQY
v_call: TRBV19; cdr3_aa: ASSMLDSTNEQF
v_call: TRBV3-1/TRBV3-2; cdr3_aa: ASSQGHIRSGNTIY
v_call: TRBV7-2; cdr3_aa: ASSLGLAGRNEQF
v_call: TRBV7-2; cdr3_aa: ASSSRNMASGAYEQY
v_call: TRBV28; cdr3_aa: ASSHGQGGNTIY
v_call: TRBV7-2; cdr3_aa: ASSTMDGENQPQH
v_call: TRBV6-4; cdr3_aa: ASSQVQGEGSPLH
v_call: TRBV5-1; cdr3_aa: ASSAMSGGGETQY
v_call: TRBV18; cdr3_aa: ASAPALDQPQH
v_call: TRBV10-3; cdr3_aa: AGAQGTGNTIY
v_call: TRBV10-2; cdr3_aa: ASNLGGVNTEAF
v_call: TRBV7-9; cdr3_aa: ASSIRFRELF
v_call: TRBV5-1; cdr3_aa: ASRRPGISTDTQY
v_call: TRBV7-8; cdr3_aa: ASSLGGLRSGANVLT
v_call: TRBV11-3; cdr3_aa: ASSSGPFATNEKLF
v_call: TRBV5-1; cdr3_aa: ASSLGGLAGGISDTQY
v_call: TRBV7-2; cdr3_aa: ASSLGSSGSTDTQY
v_call: TRBV28; cdr3_aa: ASSLGGISNQPQH
v_call: TRBV2; cdr3_aa: AIQHPGANVLT
v_call: TRBV4-1; cdr3_aa: ASSRTGTGPFISYEQY
v_call: TRBV19; cdr3_aa: ASSIVGQTNTEAF
v_call: TRBV28; cdr3_aa: ASSLSPGGGNYGYT
v_call: TRBV12-3/TRBV12-4; cdr3_aa: ASSFARGSGYT
v_call: TRBV12-3/TRBV12-4; cdr3_aa: ASRPGYTDTQY
v_call: TRBV19; cdr3_aa: ASQGAPGETQY
v_call: TRBV9; cdr3_aa: ASSAGTGSGNTIY
v_call: TRBV5-4; cdr3_aa: ASSPASGRGNEQF
v_call: TRBV11-2; cdr3_aa: ASSQQGSSYEQY
v_call: TRBV4-1; cdr3_aa: ASSQLANRGDADTQY